The 25 T cell receptor beta chains reported below all come from one sample, sequenced in a study of shared clonotypes between healthy human individuals. Sequenced by immunoSEQ multiplex PCR; TCRdb stores in-frame clones only, minus some. The sample shows some 2,000,000 clones, more than 90% of them seen only once. Sequenced: naive CD4+ T cells sorted from blood. Subset in this sample: CD45RA+ positively selected. These receptors were collected from a man aged 18 to 29 in good health.

The chain carries TRBV15 and TRBJ1-1; no clear D. The germline V gene has CDR1 LNHNV and CDR2 YYDKDF (reference sequence). The CDR3 spans 11 residues. V gave up 3 bases and J gave up 7 bases, with 6 bases separating them. The CDR3 reads CATSRSGEAFF. The CDR3 DNA follows: TGTGCCACCAGCAGGTCCGGTGAAGCTTTCTTT.

This sequence joins TRBV5-1 and TRBJ1-2, with a possible D match to TRBD1 (6 bases). Germline V lookup: CDR1 SGHRS, CDR2 YFSETQ. Deletions cut 5 bases from V and 5 bases from J, with 25 bases between. The CDR3 covers 17 residues. CDR3: CASSLSRGPEYPYGYTF. Here the CDR3 DNA reads TGCGCCAGCAGTTTAAGCAGGGGCCCCGAGTATCCGTATGGCTACACCTTC.

The rearrangement uses TRBV19 and TRBJ2-4; a possible D gene is TRBD2 (5 bases). V was clipped by 5 bases and J by 7 bases, with 15 bases between them. CDR1 and CDR2 (germline): LNHDA, SQIVND (reference sequence). There are 14 residues in the CDR3. For the CDR3, the DNA is TGTGCCAGTAGTCCCACCGGGATCGGGAACATTCAGTACTTC. It yields the protein CASSPTGIGNIQYF.

The chain recombines TRBV19 with TRBJ1-2; TRBD1 agrees at 7 bases. The CDR3 length is 14 residues. Germline V gene data show CDR1 as LNHDA and CDR2 as SQIVND (reference sequence). Losses at the gene ends were 2 bases for V and 4 bases for J; bases not matched to a gene: 4. The CDR3 DNA is TGTGCCAGTAGTATACCGACAGGGCCCTATGGCTACACCTTC. This encodes CASSIPTGPYGYTF. The variable domain in full, with the rest retrieved from reference TRBV19 and TRBJ1-2, is DGGITQSPKYLFRKEGQNVTLSCEQNLNHDAMYWYRQDPGQGLRLIYYSQIVNDFQKGDIAEGYSVSREKKESFPLTVTSAQKNPTAFYLCASSIPTGPYGYTFGSGTRLTVV.

The table lists this clone with a few counts. The CDR3 here is CASRKGVWGNQPQHF. CDR3 nucleotide sequence: TGTGCCAGCAGGAAGGGGGTTTGGGGCAATCAGCCCCAGCATTTT. J is TRBJ1-5 and V is TRBV6-5, with D perhaps TRBD1 (6 bases). The V and J ends lost 6 bases and 2 bases respectively, with 14 bases between them. CDR3 size: 15 residues. Germline V gene sequence: CDR1 MNHEY, CDR2 SVGAGI.

The table lists this clone with a count of one. The V gene is TRBV2, the J gene TRBJ1-1, with 9 bases aligning to TRBD1. Germline V lookup: CDR1 SNHLY, CDR2 FYNNEI. CDR3 length: 14 residues. After removal of 4 bases from V and 7 bases from J, the junction contained 7 bases not matched to a gene. CDR3 protein: CASSAGQGRGEAFF. The CDR3 DNA reads as TGTGCCAGCAGTGCCGGACAGGGGAGAGGTGAAGCTTTCTTT.

The chain is built from TRBV30 and TRBJ2-7; 9 bases align to TRBD2. After removal of 2 bases from V and 7 bases from J, the junction contained 6 bases not matched to a gene. The germline CDR1 and CDR2 sequences are GTSNPN and SVGIG (reference sequence). This CDR3 region has 13 residues. The DNA of the CDR3 is TGTGCCTGGAGTCCTAGCGGGAAAGGGGAGCAGTACTTC. Residues: CAWSPSGKGEQYF.

The chain has TRBV29-1 and TRBJ2-7, with D perhaps matching TRBD2 (7 bases). V was cut by 2 bases and J by 6 bases, with 11 bases left in between. Germline V lookup: CDR1 SQVTM, CDR2 ANQGSEA. The CDR3 length is 12 residues. As DNA, the CDR3 is TGCAGCGTTGAAATCGGGGGGCGCGAGCAGTACTTC. It specifies CSVEIGGREQYF.

This chain uses TRBV7-2 with TRBJ2-5; 8 bases map to TRBD1. Germline CDR1 SGHTA, CDR2 FQGNSA. V was clipped by 7 bases and J by 4 bases; unmatched bases: 8. The CDR3 totals 14 residues. For the CDR3, the DNA is TGTGCCAGCATCAAAGGGCAGGGGGCAGAGACCCAGTACTTC. Its protein product is CASIKGQGAETQYF.

This chain links TRBV15 with TRBJ1-1; 8 nucleotides agree with TRBD1. Looked up from germline, CDR1 is LNHNV and CDR2 is YYDKDF (reference sequence). V was pared by 3 bases and J by 1 base, with 4 bases of the junction left unmatched. The CDR3 contains 15 residues. The chain's CDR3 is CATSRGGTGNTEAFF. The CDR3 DNA reads TGTGCCACCAGCAGGGGGGGGACAGGGAACACTGAAGCTTTCTTT.

The chain couples TRBV5-8 to TRBJ1-1; the D gene is possibly TRBD1 (6 bases). The V end was cut by 4 bases, the J end by 1 base, with 17 bases between. This CDR3 comprises 16 residues. The germline V gene encodes CDR1 SGHTS and CDR2 YDEGEE. The CDR3 DNA reads as TGTGCCAGCAGCCGAGAGTGGGGCAGGGGGAACACTGAAGCTTTCTTT. Translating gives CASSREWGRGNTEAFF.

The rearrangement joins TRBV5-1 to TRBJ2-7, with 9 bases fitting TRBD1. The CDR3 totals 15 residues. CDR1 is SGHRS and CDR2 is YFSETQ in the germline V gene. V dropped 4 bases and J dropped 7; count of bases not matched to a gene: 12. The CDR3, as DNA: TGCGCCAGCAGCCCTCGGACAGGGGAAGTGGAGGAGCAGTACTTC. Its translation is CASSPRTGEVEEQYF.

V usage is TRBV6-1 and J usage is TRBJ2-7, with no clear D. V was trimmed by 1 base and J by 4 bases, leaving 14 bases between them. The germline gives CDR1 MNHNS, CDR2 SASEGT. The CDR3 consists of 15 residues. CDR3 protein: CASSEGTASTYEQYF. The CDR3 DNA follows: TGTGCCAGCAGTGAAGGGACCGCCTCCACTTACGAGCAGTACTTC.

The V and J genes are TRBV5-6 and TRBJ2-1; 9 nucleotides agree with TRBD2. CDR3 length equals 17 residues. Germline V gene lookup returns CDR1 SGHDT and CDR2 YYEEEE. The ends lost 3 bases at V and 4 bases at J; junction bases unmatched: 11. The CDR3 here is CASSYDPREGVYNEQFF. CDR3 coding DNA: TGTGCCAGCAGCTATGACCCGCGGGAGGGCGTTTACAATGAGCAGTTCTTC.

The chain couples TRBV23-1 to TRBJ2-2, with D maybe TRBD1 (5 bases). TRBV23-1 is an open reading frame whose function is uncertain. The CDR3 has 14 residues. V was shortened by 2 bases and J by 8 bases, with 12 bases between the two germline ends. The CDR3, as DNA: TGCGCCAGCAGTCAAACAGGAGCCTTGGGGGAGCTGTTTTTT. It codes for CASSQTGALGELFF.

The chain combines TRBV5-1 with TRBJ1-5; D is unclear. The germline V gene encodes CDR1 SGHRS and CDR2 YFSETQ. The CDR3 length is 14 residues. The germline V and J ends were trimmed by 1 base and 2 bases, with 7 bases remaining between them. The CDR3 bases are TGCGCCAGCAGCTTGAAGGGCGGCAATCAGCCCCAGCATTTT. As protein: CASSLKGGNQPQHF.

This chain connects TRBV5-5 to TRBJ1-5; TRBD1 agrees at 10 bases. Trimming cost V 0 bases and J 4 bases; bases outside gene matches: 4. The CDR3 is made up of 16 amino acids. Germline CDR1 reads SGHKS; CDR2 reads YYEKEE (reference sequence). The CDR3 protein is CASSLGQGAGNQPQHF. The CDR3 DNA reads as TGTGCCAGCAGCTTGGGACAGGGGGCTGGTAATCAGCCCCAGCATTTT. The full variable domain, its missing parts supplied by reference TRBV5-5 and TRBJ1-5, is DAGVTQSPTHLIKTRGQQVTLRCSPISGHKSVSWYQQVLGQGPQFIFQYYEKEERGRGNFPDRFSARQFPNYSSELNVNALLLGDSALYLCASSLGQGAGNQPQHFGDGTRLSIL.

Concerning this clone: Other DNA sequences in the same sample also yield this CDR3. The chain uses TRBV28 and TRBJ1-4; D is uncertain. CDR3 length equals 12 residues. Germline lookup yields CDR1 MDHEN and CDR2 SYDVKM. Trimming took off 1 base at V and 3 bases at J, with 0 bases between the two ends. The CDR3 sequence: CASSLSNEKLFF. In DNA form, the CDR3 reads TGTGCCAGCAGTTTATCTAATGAAAAACTGTTTTTT. Filled out from reference TRBV28 and TRBJ1-4, the complete variable domain reads DVKVTQSSRYLVKRTGEKVFLECVQDMDHENMFWYRQDPGLGLRLIYFSYDVKMKEKGDIPEGYSVSREKKERFSLILESASTNQTSMYLCASSLSNEKLFFGSGTQLSVL.

This clone has a single count. The chain has TRBV7-2 and TRBJ2-1; 10 nucleotides match TRBD2. CDR3 length equals 16 residues. Germline V gene data show CDR1 as SGHTA and CDR2 as FQGNSA. Trimming took 4 bases from V and 9 from J; bases not matched to a gene: 12. The CDR3 coding sequence is TGTGCCAGCAGCTGGCGAAGAGCGGGAGGGCCCGGTGAGCAGTTCTTC. Protein: CASSWRRAGGPGEQFF.

DNA for the CDR3: TGTGCCAGCAGTGAATACCTTTTGACGACGGCGGAAAAACTGTTTTTT. Protein: CASSEYLLTTAEKLFF. The rearrangement uses TRBV25-1 and TRBJ1-4, with D unclear. V dropped 0 bases and J dropped 8 bases, with 16 bases sitting between them. CDR1 is MGHDK, CDR2 SYGVNS, per germline. The CDR3 contains 16 residues.

This chain connects TRBV2 to TRBJ1-5; D perhaps matches TRBD1 (5 bases). V lost 7 bases, J lost 4 bases, and 14 bases lay in between. Looked up from germline, CDR1 is SNHLY and CDR2 is FYNNEI. This CDR3 is 14 amino acids long. The DNA for the CDR3 is TGTGCCAGCAACATTGACGGGGCTAATCAGCCCCAGCATTTT. It is translated as CASNIDGANQPQHF. Complete variable domain (other parts from reference TRBV2 and TRBJ1-5): EPEVTQTPSHQVTQMGQEVILRCVPISNHLYFYWYRQILGQKVEFLVSFYNNEISEKSEIFDDQFSVERPDGSNFTLKIRSTKLEDSAMYFCASNIDGANQPQHFGDGTRLSIL.

The chain recombines TRBV7-3 with TRBJ2-5; D is undetermined. The CDR3 extends over 13 amino acids. Germline-derived CDR1 and CDR2 are SGHTA and FQGTGA. The germline V and J ends were trimmed by 1 base and 5 bases, with 8 bases remaining between them. The chain's CDR3 is CASSLRSMETQYF. In nucleotides, the CDR3 is TGTGCCAGCAGCTTAAGGTCGATGGAGACCCAGTACTTC.

About this clone: This specimen includes other DNA sequences encoding the same CDR3. The chain joins TRBV2 to TRBJ1-1; D is unclear. In germline, CDR1 is SNHLY, CDR2 FYNNEI. Trimming removed 5 bases from V and 1 base from J, with 8 bases in between. The CDR3 contains 13 residues. The CDR3 sequence: CASSLQENTEAFF. CDR3 DNA: TGTGCCAGCAGTCTTCAGGAGAACACTGAAGCTTTCTTT.

The chain joins TRBV7-9 to TRBJ2-7; 7 bases agree with TRBD1. The CDR3 extends over 15 amino acids. Germline V gene data show CDR1 as SEHNR and CDR2 as FQNEAQ (reference sequence). The trim removed 1 base at V and 5 bases at J, leaving 8 bases unmatched. This chain's CDR3 is CASSLDRGGSNEQYF. CDR3 in DNA: TGTGCCAGCAGCTTAGACAGGGGCGGATCAAACGAGCAGTACTTC.

This rearrangement joins TRBV29-1 to TRBJ2-5; the D is unclear. Germline V lookup: CDR1 SQVTM, CDR2 ANQGSEA. Trimming left V 3 bases short and J 0 bases short, with 8 bases between. CDR3 length: 13 amino acids. The CDR3 DNA is TGCAGCGTTGATGCACAAAACCAAGAGACCCAGTACTTC. Protein sequence: CSVDAQNQETQYF.